These 16 T cell receptor beta chains came from one sample sequenced in a study of blood T cell repertoires in COVID-19. Libraries were prepared by immunoSEQ multiplex PCR; TCRdb keeps only in-frame clonotypes and omits some of them. The sample includes about 310,000 clones, nearly 90% of them seen just once. The sample taken for sequencing was peripheral blood. The origin of the receptors is a woman aged 40 to 50 with COVID-19, enrolled during active disease.

The chain joins TRBV4-1 to TRBJ1-2, with D perhaps matching TRBD1 (6 bases). The CDR3 runs 16 residues. Germline lookup yields CDR1 MGHRA and CDR2 YSYEKL. V dropped 0 bases and J dropped 4 bases, with 15 bases sitting between them. CDR3 in DNA: TGCGCCAGCAGCCAAGATATCACAGGGCTACTCTATGGCTACACCTTC. Its translation is CASSQDITGLLYGYTF.

Here the CDR3 DNA reads TGTGCCAGCAGCTTAGCTATCCAGGGGGCCTATGGCTACACCTTC. Its translation: CASSLAIQGAYGYTF. The chain links TRBV11-2 to TRBJ1-2; 8 bases map to TRBD1. Germline V lookup: CDR1 SGHAT, CDR2 FQNNGV. The CDR3 length is 15 residues. With 1 base clipped from V and 4 bases from J, the junction kept 5 bases outside the gene matches.

This chain joins TRBV7-2 and TRBJ2-7; D is unresolved. This CDR3 has 14 residues. Germline V lookup: CDR1 SGHTA, CDR2 FQGNSA. Trimming took 2 bases from V and 0 from J, leaving 8 bases between them. The CDR3 DNA reads TGTGCCAGCAGCTTAAGCGTCGGCTCCTACGAGCAGTACTTC. It codes for CASSLSVGSYEQYF.

The genes are TRBV7-9 and TRBJ1-1; 11 bases align to TRBD1. From germline, CDR1 is SEHNR and CDR2 FQNEAQ (reference sequence). J gave up 3 bases and V 5 bases, and 8 bases lay outside the gene matches. This CDR3 has 16 residues. This CDR3 reads CASSPGVGQGDTEAFF. In nucleotides, the CDR3 is TGTGCCAGCAGCCCCGGGGTGGGACAGGGGGACACTGAAGCTTTCTTT.

In this sample, this clone turned up once. The V call is TRBV5-4, the J call TRBJ2-2; 7 bases match TRBD1. Germline assignment: CDR1 SGHNT and CDR2 YYREEE (reference sequence). V was pared by 5 bases and J by 4 bases, with 8 bases of the junction left unmatched. The CDR3 is 15 amino acids. The CDR3 DNA reads TGTGCCAGCAGATCCCGACAGGGAGTCACCGGGGAGCTGTTTTTT. Translation: CASRSRQGVTGELFF.

The chain joins TRBV27 to TRBJ1-1; D perhaps matches TRBD1 (5 bases). Germline V gives CDR1 MNHEY, CDR2 SMNVEV (reference sequence). Trimming removed 8 bases from V and 6 bases from J, with 25 bases in between. The CDR3 totals 16 residues. CDR3 sequence reads: CASPSRGGDPKAEAFF. CDR3 nucleotide sequence: TGTGCCAGCCCTTCACGGGGCGGGGACCCTAAGGCTGAAGCTTTCTTT.

The chain links TRBV11-3 to TRBJ1-1; perhaps TRBD1 as D (6 bases). The CDR3 is made up of 14 amino acids. With 2 bases removed from V and 1 base from J, the gap between germline ends came to 8 bases. Germline CDR1 reads SGHNT; CDR2 reads YENEEA. CDR3: CASSLSGQNTEAFF. CDR3 sequence (DNA): TGTGCCAGCAGCTTATCGGGACAGAACACTGAAGCTTTCTTT.

This chain joins TRBV27 and TRBJ2-7; D perhaps matches TRBD2 (6 bases). V was trimmed by 5 bases and J by 2 bases, leaving 19 bases between them. This CDR3 comprises 16 residues. Germline CDR1 reads MNHEY; CDR2 reads SMNVEV (reference sequence). CDR3 amino acids: CASSPTAERAPYEQYF. The CDR3 nucleotides are TGTGCCAGCAGTCCTACCGCTGAGCGGGCACCCTACGAGCAGTACTTC.

The chain has TRBV5-5 and TRBJ2-7, with D possibly TRBD2 on 6 matching bases. Deletions cut 4 bases from V and 4 bases from J, with 15 bases between. The CDR3 has 14 amino acids. Germline V CDR1 and CDR2: SGHKS, YYEKEE (reference sequence). The CDR3 region is CASSRRGLGYEQYF. CDR3 bases: TGTGCCAGCAGCCGGAGGGGACTGGGTTACGAGCAGTACTTC.

V and J are TRBV10-1 and TRBJ2-1; D gene uncertain. Germline V CDR1 and CDR2: WNHNN, SYGVQD (reference sequence). The length of the CDR3 is 13 residues. V lost 3 bases to trimming and J lost 8 bases, with 11 bases between them. The CDR3 here is CASSDPKCDEQFF. Written as DNA, the CDR3 is TGCGCCAGCAGTGACCCTAAGTGCGATGAGCAGTTCTTC.

The table lists this clone with a few counts. Here the CDR3 DNA reads TGTGCCAGCAGTTTACGTCCCCCCTGGAGACAGGGTAACACTGAAGCTTTCTTT. Translating gives CASSLRPPWRQGNTEAFF. The chain carries TRBV27 and TRBJ1-1, with 7 bases fitting TRBD1. CDR1 and CDR2 (germline): MNHEY, SMNVEV (reference sequence). J gave up 2 bases and V 2 bases, and 14 bases lay outside the gene matches. The CDR3 runs 18 residues.

The J gene is TRBJ1-5, the V gene TRBV7-2, with D possibly being TRBD1 (6 bases). CDR1 and CDR2 from the germline V gene are SGHTA and FQGNSA. This CDR3 contains 14 residues. V was shortened by 1 base and J by 5 bases, with 9 bases between the two germline ends. Written as DNA, the CDR3 is TGTGCCAGCAGCTTAGTACAGGGCTATCAGCCCCAGCATTTT. Protein: CASSLVQGYQPQHF.

The DNA for the CDR3 is TGTGCCAGCAGCCAAGTTGGCTCAGGGATTGAGACCCAGTACTTC. Protein sequence: CASSQVGSGIETQYF. The chain employs TRBV4-2 and TRBJ2-5, with D possibly TRBD1 on 5 matching bases. Per germline, CDR1 LGHNA and CDR2 YNFKEQ. CDR3 length: 15 residues. Deletions cut 1 base from V and 5 bases from J, with 14 bases between.

The chain recombines TRBV30 with TRBJ1-3; unclear D gene. The CDR3 is 11 amino acids. Germline loops: CDR1 GTSNPN, CDR2 SVGIG (reference sequence). V was trimmed by 4 bases and J by 4 bases, leaving 5 bases between them. The chain's CDR3 is CAWISGNTIYF. The CDR3 coding sequence is TGTGCCTGGATTAGCGGAAACACCATATATTTT.

This chain uses TRBV6-5 with TRBJ1-1, with 9 bases lining up with TRBD1. Germline CDR1 is MNHEY and CDR2 is SVGAGI. The CDR3 consists of 15 residues. J lost 1 base, V lost 6 bases, and 6 bases had no gene match. Here the CDR3 DNA reads TGTGCCAGCAGCGGGACAGGGAAGGAGAACACTGAAGCTTTCTTT. Translation gives CASSGTGKENTEAFF.

V and J are TRBV28 and TRBJ2-7; the D gene is possibly TRBD2 (5 bases). Germline V gene sequence: CDR1 MDHEN, CDR2 SYDVKM. Trimming cost V 8 bases and J 1 base, with 9 bases left between them. The length of the CDR3 is 12 residues. The CDR3 DNA sequence: TGTGCCAGCTGCACTAGGTCCTACGAGCAGTACTTC. Protein product: CASCTRSYEQYF.